The clone carrying this TCR beta chain ranks as medium-sized in terms of frequency. Its antigen is as yet unknown. This entry comes from a study of T cell clusters in autoimmune cytopenias. Turning to the study itself: The mean age of healthy donor controls was more than 55 years, the median approximately 60 years. Study-wide results and caveats: TRB repertoire shifts in secondary cytopenia and chronic lymphocytic leukemia mostly reflected lymphoma, not autoimmunity.

Each sample's input was 250 ng genomic DNA, 30,000 to 45,000 genome equivalents. TRB rearrangements were amplified by touch-down multiplex PCR with mixed TRB-A/B primers. For each CDR3 protein, TCRdb gives one entry from its re-call of the multiplex PCR reads, without DNA. This listing includes under 650 distinct CDR3 sequences. CDR1 and CDR2 from the germline V gene are DFQATT and SNEGSKA (reference sequence). The CDR3 length is 16 residues. These data were also reused for a study on T cell repertoires in aging, cancer and after chemotherapy.

The J gene is TRBJ1-2, the V gene TRBV20-1. This TCR was sampled from a human donor in good health. Sequencing was carried out using peripheral blood. The CDR3 here is CSARDPIVRRGYGYTF.